This TCR beta chain was documented in a study of blood T cells in healthy people across ages. This clonotype appeared once. A J-beta primer mix and a sample-barcoded 5' primer were used in a second PCR of about 7 to 12 cycles. Every sample produced at least 2.5 million CDR3-containing paired-end reads. TCRdb reanalysed the 5' RACE reads using MiXCR and keeps one entry per CDR3 protein. This sample yields 2 million or so distinct CDR3 sequences, of which about 50% are seen a single time; about 2.1% belongs to the top ten. Every participating donor contributed about 10 milliliters of peripheral blood through a draw. Per-sample PBMC isolation yielded at least 7 million cells. The specimen was blood. This TCR was sampled from a woman aged 40 to 50 in good health.

The CDR3 loop reads CASRYSGIETQYF. The CDR3 region has the DNA TGTGCCAGCAGGTATTCAGGGATAGAGACCCAGTACTTC. V usage is TRBV28 and J usage is TRBJ2-5; possibly TRBD1 for D (5 bases). Germline assignment: CDR1 MDHEN and CDR2 SYDVKM. This CDR3 has 13 residues. The ends were cut back, 6 bases at V and 4 bases at J, with 12 bases in the middle. Using reference TRBV28 and TRBJ2-5 for the parts outside the CDR3, the full variable domain is DVKVTQSSRYLVKRTGEKVFLECVQDMDHENMFWYRQDPGLGLRLIYFSYDVKMKEKGDIPEGYSVSREKKERFSLILESASTNQTSMYLCASRYSGIETQYFGPGTRLLVL.